Given below is one T cell receptor (beta chain) in context. This clone was recorded a few times. Its antigen remains unidentified. Per-nucleotide qualities are absent, and no much larger clonotype sits a single base away. Based on the germline V gene (reference sequence), the CDR1 and CDR2 sequences are LNHDA and SQIVND. The CDR3 has 17 amino acids, counting the end cysteine and phenylalanine. Only the CDR3 DNA stays, 51 bases, in frame from base 1. The trim is 5 bases for V and 0 bases for J, with a gap of 20 bases between the germline ends. All of the isolated RNA was reverse transcribed with the High Capacity cDNA Reverse Transcription Kit, so expressed TCRB transcripts were sequenced. Naive, central memory and regulatory T cell samples underwent deep immunoSEQ sequencing, averaging roughly 3.3 million total reads per sample. Sorted cells were lysed in RLT buffer, and RNA was extracted using DNase-treated RNeasy Micro or Mini kits according to cell number. Each cell subset was processed on its own to prevent cross-contamination, while patient and healthy donor samples were processed together. The immunoSEQ multiplex PCR was used to amplify TCRB sequences from cDNA, generating 87-bp fragments that spanned the CDR3 region. Sequencing of the amplicons was done on the Illumina HiSeq platform. Turning to the authors' computational methods: Synthetic template baselines were used to correct PCR bias computationally, reads within Hamming distance 2 were collapsed, and singletons that could not be merged were discarded. Reads were aligned against IMGT so that V, D and J genes, CDR3 length and insertions or deletions at six rearrangement sites could be assigned. Within each subset, clonotype counts were normalized to sorted cell number, after which true diversity and Gini coefficients were computed with the tcR R package. Repertoire sharing was quantified using the overlap coefficient calculated on TCRB nucleotide sequences. Out-of-frame TCRB sequences from naive cells were analyzed to stand in for the pre-selection repertoire. The source is immuneACCESS, and TCRdb retained only in-frame sequences with V and J called. Part of the clones is not carried over; for the studies checked, unresolved V genes explain less than half of this, and the remainder is unexplained. V and J calls and clone size are given by that table; D and trimming were obtained from the DNA. In all, the sample holds under 300,000 clones, and about 14% of those were seen once. The biggest ten clones account for around 0.019% of the sample.

Each donor gave one peripheral blood draw, averaging roughly 100 mL, which was collected into heparinised tubes. A BD FACSAria II was used to sort naive, central memory, regulatory and stem cell-like memory CD4+ T cells with a panel that included CD45RO, CCR7, CD25, CD127, CD95 and CD27. Purity was above 95% for every sorted population. PBMCs were isolated right away by Lymphoprep density gradient centrifugation and were stained directly, without culture. So that batch effects would be minimized, each experiment stained and sorted samples in pairs, pairing one healthy donor with one patient. This sample is part of a study of beta chain features in type 1 diabetes (dated by TCRdb to 2016 to 2019). Regarding the study in general: Patients and healthy donors did not differ in mean age, gender distribution, total cell number or subset yield. The study compared TCRB repertoires of sorted circulating CD4+ T cell subsets between recently diagnosed type 1 diabetes patients and matched healthy donors. Across all samples, about 110 million sorted cells were examined, and cell number per subset correlated strongly with RNA yield. Whereas all 30 or so donors provided naive and central memory subsets, regulatory and stem cell-like memory subsets were isolated from just 8 patients and roughly 8 healthy donors. The paper's findings and limits, for the study overall: PCR might favor shorter templates, but patient and control samples were amplified and corrected together, so any skew would affect both groups equally. Sequencing cDNA rather than genomic DNA could over-represent highly expressing activated cells, although activation and CD3 levels did not differ between groups. Patients with type 1 diabetes made fewer insertions and deleted more nucleotides at VDJ recombination sites, implying thymic rearrangement abnormalities. Because small numbers of individuals were included in the HLA sub-analyses, any influence of HLA type on TCRB rearrangement was left unresolved. In all four CD4+ subsets, TCRB CDR3 length was moderately but significantly shorter in type 1 diabetes patients. The naive, central memory and regulatory TCRB repertoires appeared to resemble one another more closely among patients than among healthy donors.

Specimen: naive CD4+ T cells from blood. The cell subset or site label here, explained by the study, means: true naive CD4+ T cells. This TCR was sampled from a man aged 25-40 years with type 1 diabetes. The V and J genes are TRBV19 and TRBJ2-7; a tentative D match to TRBD1 spans 6 bases. The CDR3 region reads CASSATGTPKSSYEQYF. The nucleotide sequence reads TGTGCCAGTAGTGCCACCGGGACACCAAAGAGCTCCTACGAGCAGTACTTC.